This T cell receptor (beta chain) emerged from a study of T-cell reconstitution after alpha-beta-depleted transplantation in children. Study conclusions and caveats: The main origin of T-cell counts and diversity one year after transplant was newly produced T cells. The study reportedly traced alpha-beta T cells about two months after transplant to several hundred expanded graft clones.

Unique molecular identifiers were used in preparing the TCRbeta library. TCRdb reprocessed the PCR reads via MiXCR and lists one record per CDR3 protein. The data show some 300,000 distinct CDR3 sequences, with about 9.4% seen just once and less than 9% held by the top ten. V lost 1 base and J lost 7, with 16 bases in between. This CDR3 contains 15 residues. Per germline, CDR1 SGHTA and CDR2 FQGNSA. This clonotype has only a few counts. Its antigen is not identified. The genes are TRBV7-2 and TRBJ1-2; D is uncertain. Sample: PBMCs, taken before TCRalphabeta/CD19-depleted stem cell transplant. The sequence was obtained from a boy less than two years old with acute myeloid leukemia, due to receive a stem cell transplant. CDR3: CASSLGGVGRTGYTF. The CDR3 nucleotides are TGTGCCAGCAGCTTAGGGGGTGTGGGGAGGACTGGCTACACCTTC.